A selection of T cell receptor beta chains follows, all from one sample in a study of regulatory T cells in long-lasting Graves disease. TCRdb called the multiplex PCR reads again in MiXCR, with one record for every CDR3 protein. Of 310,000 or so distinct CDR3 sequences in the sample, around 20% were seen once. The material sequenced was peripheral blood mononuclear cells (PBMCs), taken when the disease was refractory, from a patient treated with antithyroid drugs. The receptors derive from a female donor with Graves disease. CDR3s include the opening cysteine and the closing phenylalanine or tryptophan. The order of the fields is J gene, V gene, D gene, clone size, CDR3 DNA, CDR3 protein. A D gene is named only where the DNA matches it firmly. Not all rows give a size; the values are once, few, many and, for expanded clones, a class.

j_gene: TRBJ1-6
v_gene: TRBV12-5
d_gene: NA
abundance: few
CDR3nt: TGTGCTAGTGGTTTGGTAGCCGGTGGAAGCTCACCCCTCCACTTT
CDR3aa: CASGLVAGGSSPLHF

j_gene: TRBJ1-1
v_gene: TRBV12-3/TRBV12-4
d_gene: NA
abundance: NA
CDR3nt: TGTGCCAGCAGTTTGACGAAGAGGGCTTTCTTT
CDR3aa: CASSLTKRAFF

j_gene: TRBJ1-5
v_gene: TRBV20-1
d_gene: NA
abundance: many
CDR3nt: TGCAGTGCTGGTGGGAGGGCGAGTCAGCCCCAGCATTTT
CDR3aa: CSAGGRASQPQHF

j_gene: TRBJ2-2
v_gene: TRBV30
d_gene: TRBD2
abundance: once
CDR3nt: TGTGCCTGGAGTGTTAGGGGTCGTCTAGCGGGAGTTAGCGGGGAGCTGTTTTTT
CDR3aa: CAWSVRGRLAGVSGELFF

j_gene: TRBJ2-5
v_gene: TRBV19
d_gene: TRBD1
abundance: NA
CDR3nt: TGTACCAGTAGTATCGGACAGGGGGCCGAGACCCAGTACTTC
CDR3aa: CTSSIGQGAETQYF

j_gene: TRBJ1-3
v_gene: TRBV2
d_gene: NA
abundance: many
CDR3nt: TGTGCCAGCAGAAAGGACAGTAGCTCTGGAAACACCATATATTTT
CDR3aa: CASRKDSSSGNTIYF

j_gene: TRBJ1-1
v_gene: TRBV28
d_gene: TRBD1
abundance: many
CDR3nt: TGTGCCAGCAGTCCGGGGGACAGGGGGCGCGGGACTGAAGCTTTCTTT
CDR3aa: CASSPGDRGRGTEAFF

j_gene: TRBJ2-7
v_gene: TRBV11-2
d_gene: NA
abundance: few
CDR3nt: TGTGCCAGCAGCCCCCTGAGAGCGAATTCCTACGAGCAGTACTTC
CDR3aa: CASSPLRANSYEQYF

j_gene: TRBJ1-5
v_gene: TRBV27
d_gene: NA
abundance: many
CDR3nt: TGTGCCAGCAGTCTTCGAGGGTCACAACAGCCCCAGCATTTT
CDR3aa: CASSLRGSQQPQHF

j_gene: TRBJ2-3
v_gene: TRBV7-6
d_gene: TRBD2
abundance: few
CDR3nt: TGTGCCAGCAGCCGTAAGACTAGCGCAGATACGCAGTATTTT
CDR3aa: CASSRKTSADTQYF

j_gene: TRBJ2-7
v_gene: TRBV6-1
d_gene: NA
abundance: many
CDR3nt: TGTGCCAGCAGCGCCTACTACGAGCAGTACTTC
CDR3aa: CASSAYYEQYF

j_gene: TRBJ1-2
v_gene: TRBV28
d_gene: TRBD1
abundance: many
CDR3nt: TGTGCCACATGGATGCCGCCGGGACAGGGTAATGGCTACACCTTC
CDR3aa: CATWMPPGQGNGYTF

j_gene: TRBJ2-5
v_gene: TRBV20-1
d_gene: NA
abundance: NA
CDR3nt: TGCAGTGCTAGAGATCGAACCCTTCGGACCCAGTACTTC
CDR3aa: CSARDRTLRTQYF

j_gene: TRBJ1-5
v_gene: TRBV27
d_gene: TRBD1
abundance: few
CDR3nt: TGTGCCAGCAGTCGCAAGACAGGGCTCAATCAGCCCCAGCATTTT
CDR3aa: CASSRKTGLNQPQHF

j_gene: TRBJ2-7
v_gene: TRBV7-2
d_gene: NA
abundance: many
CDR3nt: TGTGCCAGCAGCCCGCGACTGCCCCCCTACGAGCAGTACTTC
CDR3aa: CASSPRLPPYEQYF

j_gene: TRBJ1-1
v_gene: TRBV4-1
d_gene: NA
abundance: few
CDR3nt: TGCGCCAGCAGGGGACATAAGAACACTGAAGCTTTCTTT
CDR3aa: CASRGHKNTEAFF

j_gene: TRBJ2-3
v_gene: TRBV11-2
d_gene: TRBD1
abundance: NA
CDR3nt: TGTGCCAGCACCCTAGAAGGTACAGGGGGCTGGACAGATACGCAGTATTTT
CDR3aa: CASTLEGTGGWTDTQYF